The next 12 T cell receptor beta chains were all read from a single sample in a study of T cells in Graves' hyperthyroidism and ophthalmopathy. RNA transcripts provided the source from which TCR beta CDR3 regions were amplified. TCR CDR3 regions were first amplified by RT-PCR with HTBI primers. TCRdb passed the multiplex PCR reads through MiXCR, listing each CDR3 protein once. The sample carries about 720,000 distinct CDR3 sequences, approximately 19% recorded once. The specimen was blood. The receptors were gathered from a woman in her fifties or sixties with Graves' hyperthyroidism that later progressed to Graves' ophthalmopathy.

This clonotype was counted between two and nine times. The genes are TRBV7-9 and TRBJ2-3; 7 bases fit TRBD2. Germline V CDR1 and CDR2: SEHNR, FQNEAQ (reference sequence). Trimming cost V 2 bases and J 4 bases; bases outside gene matches: 9. CDR3 length equals 16 residues. CDR3 sequence: CASSLLSGVSADTQYF. In DNA, the CDR3 is TGTGCCAGCAGCTTACTGAGCGGGGTTTCCGCAGATACGCAGTATTTT.

This clonotype was detected only a few times. The chain has TRBV5-6 and TRBJ2-7, with D unclear. Trimming took 0 bases from V and 1 from J, leaving 11 bases between them. The CDR3 has 15 amino acids. The germline CDR1 and CDR2 sequences are SGHDT and YYEEEE. The CDR3 spells CASSLVASQSYEQYF. The CDR3 DNA is TGTGCCAGCAGCTTGGTGGCGTCCCAATCCTACGAGCAGTACTTC.

There are many counts of this clonotype. V usage is TRBV3-1 and J usage is TRBJ2-3; 7 nucleotides align to TRBD2. The ends lost 1 base at V and 0 bases at J; junction bases unmatched: 4. The CDR3 has 16 amino acids. The germline gives CDR1 LGHDT, CDR2 YNNKEL (reference sequence). CDR3 bases: TGTGCCAGCAGCCAAGGCGGGACTATCAGCACAGATACGCAGTATTTT. Residues: CASSQGGTISTDTQYF.

The V and J genes are TRBV5-1 and TRBJ2-5; D is possibly TRBD1 (6 bases). The CDR3 spans 15 residues. Germline V gene sequence: CDR1 SGHRS, CDR2 YFSETQ. V was pared by 4 bases and J by 5 bases, with 18 bases between. For the CDR3, the DNA is TGCGCCAGCAGCCTTGGGTATGCAGGGGTGGAGACCCAGTACTTC. It encodes CASSLGYAGVETQYF.

The chain recombines TRBV20-1 with TRBJ2-5; 9 bases line up with TRBD1. This CDR3 has 16 residues. The V gene's germline CDR1 is DFQATT and CDR2 SNEGSKA (reference sequence). V lost 6 bases and J lost 5; bases outside the gene matches: 16. CDR3 in DNA: TGCAGTGCGCTGAATGCCGGGACAGGGATGAGGGAGACCCAGTACTTC. It specifies CSALNAGTGMRETQYF.

There are many counts of this clonotype. The V gene is TRBV20-1, the J gene TRBJ2-1; D remains ambiguous. V was pared by 5 bases and J by 5 bases, with 13 bases between. CDR3 length: 13 residues. Germline lookup yields CDR1 DFQATT and CDR2 SNEGSKA (reference sequence). Here the CDR3 DNA reads TGCAGTGCTCGAAGAGTGGCCCACAATGAGCAGTTCTTC. As protein: CSARRVAHNEQFF.

The rearrangement links TRBV29-1 to TRBJ1-4; D uncertain. Germline values: CDR1 SQVTM, CDR2 ANQGSEA. V was trimmed by 3 bases and J by 8 bases, leaving 7 bases between them. The CDR3 runs to 11 residues. Written as DNA, the CDR3 is TGCAGCGTTGACTCAAGGGAAAAACTGTTTTTT. Its translation is CSVDSREKLFF.

This clonotype was recorded at least ten times. The rearrangement joins TRBV30 to TRBJ2-2; 8 nucleotides agree with TRBD1. Germline V gene sequence: CDR1 GTSNPN, CDR2 SVGIG (reference sequence). V lost 2 bases, J lost 0 bases, and 5 bases stayed unmatched. The CDR3 extends over 16 amino acids. CDR3 bases: TGTGCCTGGAGTCCGGGGGACAGGCCGAACACCGGGGAGCTGTTTTTT. This gives the protein CAWSPGDRPNTGELFF.

This clonotype occurred many times. The chain joins TRBV11-1 to TRBJ1-6, with D possibly TRBD1 on 5 matching bases. CDR3 length: 14 amino acids. CDR1 and CDR2 (germline): SGHAT, FQDESV (reference sequence). V was shortened by 7 bases and J by 10 bases, with 17 bases between the two germline ends. The CDR3 loop reads CASTVGGVRSPLHF. The DNA for the CDR3 is TGTGCCAGCACCGTTGGGGGTGTGAGATCACCCCTCCACTTT.

This clonotype was observed a few times. This chain joins TRBV6-1 and TRBJ2-5, with 9 bases lining up with TRBD1. The germline V gene encodes CDR1 MNHNS and CDR2 SASEGT. With 6 bases clipped from V and 4 bases from J, the junction kept 6 bases outside the gene matches. CDR3 size: 14 residues. DNA of the CDR3: TGTGCCAGCAGCTCATACAGGGGGCCAGAGACCCAGTACTTC. Its protein is CASSSYRGPETQYF.

This chain joins TRBV12-3 or TRBV12-4 and TRBJ2-3; D unclear. With 8 bases removed from V and 2 bases from J, the gap between germline ends came to 11 bases. This CDR3 has 13 residues. The CDR3 nucleotides are TGTGCCAGCGGACGGCCACACACAGATACGCAGTATTTT. This codes for CASGRPHTDTQYF.

The rearrangement uses TRBV7-9 and TRBJ1-1, with D uncertain. V was clipped by 4 bases and J by 6 bases, with 15 bases between them. Germline CDR1 reads SEHNR; CDR2 reads FQNEAQ (reference sequence). This CDR3 has 14 amino acids. CDR3 coding DNA: TGTGCCAGCAGCTCGACATCGGGGAAGGCTGAAGCTTTCTTT. Translation: CASSSTSGKAEAFF.